These T cell receptor beta chains were read from a single sample in a study of graft-versus-host responses after intestinal transplantation. TCRdb's table, derived via immunoSEQ multiplex PCR, lists solely in-frame clones and lacks some. Of about 35,000 clones listed, about 94% are singletons. Sequencing used PBMCs, obtained 16 days after intestinal transplant. Receptors originate from a human patient who received an intestinal transplant, so some T cells may come from the graft donor. Each CDR3 is given with its conserved first and last residue. The D gene is left open where the match is weak. A clone size is listed for some rows: how often the clone was seen (once, few, many), or a class if it is expanded.

once,NA,TRBV9,TRBJ2-7,CASSAYESSYEQYF,TGTGCCAGCAGCGCGTACGAATCTTCCTACGAGCAGTACTTC
NA,NA,TRBV9,TRBJ2-7,CASSVDLAGTYEQYF,TGTGCCAGCAGCGTAGATCTCGCGGGGACCTACGAGCAGTACTTC
NA,TRBD2,TRBV19,TRBJ2-3,CASERAGGTDTQYF,TGTGCCAGCGAGAGGGCGGGAGGGACAGATACGCAGTATTTT
few,NA,TRBV7-9,TRBJ2-1,CASSLGVNEQFF,TGTGCCAGCAGCTTAGGGGTGAATGAGCAGTTCTTC
NA,TRBD1,TRBV7-2,TRBJ1-6,CASSLVRDRGYNSPLHF,TGTGCCAGCAGCTTAGTCAGGGACAGGGGGTATAATTCACCCCTCCACTTT
once,NA,TRBV5-4,TRBJ2-4,CASSDRLVGGSKNIQYF,TGTGCCAGCAGCGATCGACTAGTAGGGGGCTCCAAAAACATTCAGTACTTC
NA,TRBD1,TRBV5-1,TRBJ2-7,CASTTGTDAYEQYF,TGCGCCAGTACTACCGGGACAGACGCCTACGAGCAGTACTTC
NA,TRBD1,TRBV28,TRBJ1-6,CASSLLGTGVSPLHF,TGTGCCAGCAGTCTACTCGGGACAGGGGTGTCACCCCTCCACTTT
NA,NA,TRBV27,TRBJ2-5,CASIRQYQETQYF,TGTGCCAGCATAAGGCAGTATCAAGAGACCCAGTACTTC
NA,NA,TRBV7-9,TRBJ2-3,CASSSEYTQYF,TGTGCCAGCAGCTCGGAATATACGCAGTATTTT
NA,TRBD1,TRBV29-1,TRBJ2-7,CSVQEGQGSNEQYF,TGCAGCGTTCAGGAGGGACAGGGGTCCAACGAGCAGTACTTC